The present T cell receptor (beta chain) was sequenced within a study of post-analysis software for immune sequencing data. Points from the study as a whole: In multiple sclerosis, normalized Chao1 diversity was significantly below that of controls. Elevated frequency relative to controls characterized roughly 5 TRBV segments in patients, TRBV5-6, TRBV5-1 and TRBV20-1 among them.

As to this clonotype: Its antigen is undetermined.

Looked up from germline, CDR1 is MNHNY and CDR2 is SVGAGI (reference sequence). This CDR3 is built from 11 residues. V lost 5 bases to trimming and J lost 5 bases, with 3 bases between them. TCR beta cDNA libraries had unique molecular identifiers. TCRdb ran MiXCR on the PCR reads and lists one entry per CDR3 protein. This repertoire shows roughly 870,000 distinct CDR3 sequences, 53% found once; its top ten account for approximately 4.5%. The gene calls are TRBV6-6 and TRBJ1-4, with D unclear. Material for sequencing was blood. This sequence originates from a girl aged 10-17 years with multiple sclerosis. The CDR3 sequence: CASSQNEKLFF. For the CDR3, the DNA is TGTGCCAGCAGTCAAAATGAAAAACTGTTTTTT.